The 15 T cell receptor beta chains below were found in one sample sequenced in a study of CD8+ T cells in alopecia areata. Extracted from the samples, RNA was reverse transcribed into cDNA to serve as the sequencing template. Only in-frame clones appear in the TCRdb table, and some are missing; sequencing was by immunoSEQ multiplex PCR. The sample lists a few hundred thousand clones; roughly two fifths were seen once. Treatment denoted: oral pan-JAK inhibitor, 5-10 mg twice daily. The source material was CD4+ T cells sorted from blood, sampled between weeks 30 and 35, from a patient treated with tofacitinib. These receptor sequences come from a human donor with alopecia areata.

This clone was picked up a small number of times. V and J are TRBV7-6 and TRBJ1-1, with a tentative D call TRBD1 (5 bases). The CDR3 runs 16 residues. V dropped 2 bases and J dropped 5 bases, with 18 bases sitting between them. Germline-derived CDR1 and CDR2 are SGHVS and FNYEAQ. The CDR3 loop is CASSLSSGRGWTEAFF. In DNA, the CDR3 is TGTGCCAGCAGCTTATCTTCTGGGAGGGGATGGACTGAAGCTTTCTTT. Complete variable domain (other parts from reference TRBV7-6 and TRBJ1-1): GAGVSQSPRYKVTKRGQDVALRCDPISGHVSLYWYRQALGQGPEFLTYFNYEAQQDKSGLPNDRFSAERPEGSISTLTIQRTEQRDSAMYRCASSLSSGRGWTEAFFGQGTRLTVV.

The V gene is TRBV30, the J gene TRBJ1-1; maybe TRBD1 (5 bases). CDR1 is GTSNPN and CDR2 is SVGIG in the germline V gene (reference sequence). The CDR3 consists of 15 residues. Trimming removed 2 bases from V and 1 base from J, with 14 bases in between. CDR3: CAWSQHSGGNTEAFF. CDR3 DNA sequence: TGTGCCTGGAGTCAACATTCCGGGGGGAACACTGAAGCTTTCTTT.

This clone was seen a few times. The J gene is TRBJ1-2, the V gene TRBV7-9; D remains unclear. Germline V gene lookup returns CDR1 SEHNR and CDR2 FQNEAQ (reference sequence). The germline V and J ends were trimmed by 5 bases and 0 bases, with 13 bases remaining between them. The CDR3 sequence is 15 residues long. The CDR3 coding sequence is TGTGCCAGCAGCCAGAATACATATACTAACTATGGCTACACCTTC. Translated: CASSQNTYTNYGYTF.

This clone has just a few counts. The identical CDR3 is also encoded by other nucleotide sequences in the sample. The chain employs TRBV5-1 and TRBJ2-5; no clear D. The CDR3 spans 13 residues. Germline V CDR1 and CDR2: SGHRS, YFSETQ. V dropped 2 bases and J dropped 2 bases, with 7 bases sitting between them. The CDR3 coding sequence is TGCGCCAGCAGCTTTAGGCAGCAAGAGACCCAGTACTTC. It yields the protein CASSFRQQETQYF.

The V and J genes are TRBV19 and TRBJ2-5; 10 bases agree with TRBD2. With V trimmed by 9 bases and J by 4 bases, 11 bases remained unmatched. CDR1 LNHDA and CDR2 SQIVND come from the germline V gene (reference sequence). The CDR3 totals 15 residues. CDR3 DNA: TGTGCCAGCACTTTCAGCGGGAGGGCTATAGAGACCCAGTACTTC. It yields the protein CASTFSGRAIETQYF.

This clone appeared a few times. The chain joins TRBV7-7 to TRBJ2-1; D unresolved. The CDR3 totals 15 residues. Trimming took off 5 bases at V and 4 bases at J, with 15 bases between the two ends. Germline CDR1 SSHAT, CDR2 FNYEAQ (reference sequence). The CDR3 DNA is TGTGCCAGCAGCCTTGGTCCCCAACCATACAATGAGCAGTTCTTC. Translation gives CASSLGPQPYNEQFF.

The chain is built from TRBV15 and TRBJ2-1; tentative D call: TRBD2 (6 bases). The CDR3 is made up of 17 amino acids. Germline lookup yields CDR1 LNHNV and CDR2 YYDKDF (reference sequence). V dropped 0 bases and J dropped 4 bases, with 16 bases sitting between them. The CDR3 loop reads CATSRDPGTSQYNEQFF. The CDR3 DNA reads as TGTGCCACCAGCAGAGATCCGGGGACTTCCCAATACAATGAGCAGTTCTTC.

V gene TRBV27 combines with J gene TRBJ2-2; 8 nucleotides match TRBD1. Germline lookup yields CDR1 MNHEY and CDR2 SMNVEV (reference sequence). The ends lost 6 bases at V and 4 bases at J; junction bases unmatched: 7. This CDR3 is 15 amino acids long. The CDR3 reads CASSLQGVGTGELFF. The CDR3 coding sequence is TGTGCCAGCAGCTTACAGGGGGTAGGCACCGGGGAGCTGTTTTTT.

The chain uses TRBV2 and TRBJ2-1; 7 positions match TRBD2. The germline gives CDR1 SNHLY, CDR2 FYNNEI. The trim removed 7 bases at V and 7 bases at J, leaving 16 bases unmatched. The CDR3 is 16 amino acids. The CDR3: CASKGRGEGLSNEQFF. The CDR3, as DNA: TGTGCCAGCAAAGGACGGGGGGAGGGCCTCTCTAATGAGCAGTTCTTC.

This chain uses TRBV6-1 with TRBJ2-1; weak D call: TRBD1 (5 bases). Germline loops: CDR1 MNHNS, CDR2 SASEGT. V shed 7 bases and J shed 9 bases, with 19 bases lying between them. CDR3 length: 14 amino acids. As DNA, the CDR3 is TGTGCCAGCACCTCAGGGAAGGGTAAAGTTGAGCAGTTCTTC. This gives the protein CASTSGKGKVEQFF.

This clone was seen just once. The rearrangement joins TRBV19 to TRBJ1-5, with D unclear. Deletions cut 2 bases from V and 5 bases from J, with 10 bases between. CDR1 LNHDA and CDR2 SQIVND come from the germline V gene (reference sequence). CDR3 length equals 14 residues. CDR3 loop: CASSIPRSHQPQHF. The CDR3 DNA reads TGTGCCAGTAGTATACCCCGGAGCCATCAGCCCCAGCATTTT.

The chain has TRBV6-5 and TRBJ2-3; 9 nucleotides align to TRBD1. The V gene end was trimmed by 4 bases and the J gene end by 2 bases; junction bases not matched to a gene: 7. CDR3 size: 16 residues. Germline V gives CDR1 MNHEY, CDR2 SVGAGI. CDR3 protein: CASSSRTGVVTDTQYF. CDR3 DNA sequence: TGTGCCAGCAGTTCCCGGACAGGGGTGGTCACAGATACGCAGTATTTT.

The genes are TRBV2 and TRBJ1-1; D might be TRBD1 (5 bases). Germline CDR1 and CDR2: SNHLY and FYNNEI. The CDR3 runs to 13 residues. The V end was cut by 6 bases, the J end by 1 base, with 9 bases between. CDR3 sequence (DNA): TGTGCCAGCAGAGAACAGGAGAACACTGAAGCTTTCTTT. Translating it yields CASREQENTEAFF.

CDR3 bases: TGTGCCAGCTCACCACCAAGCGGATTTGAAGCTTTCTTT. This gives the protein CASSPPSGFEAFF. V and J are TRBV18 and TRBJ1-1; D gene uncertain. CDR1 and CDR2 from the germline V gene are KGHSH and LQKENI. The CDR3 is 13 residues long. The V and J ends lost 0 bases and 7 bases respectively, with 9 bases between them.

This clone was recorded a few times. Other DNA sequences in this specimen translate into the identical CDR3. This chain connects TRBV29-1 to TRBJ2-7, with 8 positions matching TRBD1. Trimming took 6 bases from V and 3 from J; bases not matched to a gene: 4. Germline V gives CDR1 SQVTM, CDR2 ANQGSEA. The CDR3 is made up of 12 amino acids. The CDR3 loop reads CSVGDRGYEQYF. DNA of the CDR3: TGCAGCGTCGGAGACAGGGGCTACGAGCAGTACTTC.